The entry that follows covers one T cell receptor (beta chain) sequence. The record originates from a study of CD8+ T cells in alopecia areata. The CDR3 has 15 amino acids. Trimming stripped 3 bases from V and 0 bases from J, with 7 bases between. Germline V CDR1 and CDR2: SGHDT, YYEEEE. Extracted RNA was reverse transcribed into cDNA, the sequencing template. This table comes from immunoSEQ multiplex PCR, and its TCRdb copy is limited to in-frame clones, with some not included. Of some 170,000 clones detected, about 72% appear once; the ten largest clones hold more than 9.5%. The material was CD8+ T cells sorted from blood, obtained at week 0. The chain uses TRBV5-6 and TRBJ2-6; the D is unclear. The sequence was collected from a human donor with alopecia areata. The CDR3 coding sequence is TGTGCCAGCAGCTCAAATCCCTCTGGGGCCAACGTCCTGACTTTC. Encoded protein: CASSSNPSGANVLTF.